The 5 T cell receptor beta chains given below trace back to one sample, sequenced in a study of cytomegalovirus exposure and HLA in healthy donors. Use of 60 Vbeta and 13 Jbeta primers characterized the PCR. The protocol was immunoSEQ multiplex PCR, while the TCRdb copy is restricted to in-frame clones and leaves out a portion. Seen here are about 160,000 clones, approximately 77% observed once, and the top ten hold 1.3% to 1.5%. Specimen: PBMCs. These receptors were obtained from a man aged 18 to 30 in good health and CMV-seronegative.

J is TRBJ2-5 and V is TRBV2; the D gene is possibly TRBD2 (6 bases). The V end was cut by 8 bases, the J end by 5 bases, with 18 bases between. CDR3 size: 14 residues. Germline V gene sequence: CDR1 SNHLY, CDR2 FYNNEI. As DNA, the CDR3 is TGTGCCAGCCTTGATTTAGCGGTCCGTGAGACCCAGTACTTC. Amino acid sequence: CASLDLAVRETQYF.

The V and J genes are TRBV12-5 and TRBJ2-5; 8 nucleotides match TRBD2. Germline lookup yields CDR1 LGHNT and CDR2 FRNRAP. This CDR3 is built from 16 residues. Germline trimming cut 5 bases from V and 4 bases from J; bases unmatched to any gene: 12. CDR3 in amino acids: CASGQDLAGRGETQYF. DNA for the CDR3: TGTGCTAGTGGTCAGGACTTAGCGGGGCGGGGAGAGACCCAGTACTTC.

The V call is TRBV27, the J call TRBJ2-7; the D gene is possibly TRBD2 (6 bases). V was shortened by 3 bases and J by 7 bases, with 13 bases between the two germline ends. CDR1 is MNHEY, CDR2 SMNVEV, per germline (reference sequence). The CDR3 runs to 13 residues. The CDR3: CASSLRESREQYF. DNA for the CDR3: TGTGCCAGCAGTTTGCGGGAATCGAGGGAGCAGTACTTC.

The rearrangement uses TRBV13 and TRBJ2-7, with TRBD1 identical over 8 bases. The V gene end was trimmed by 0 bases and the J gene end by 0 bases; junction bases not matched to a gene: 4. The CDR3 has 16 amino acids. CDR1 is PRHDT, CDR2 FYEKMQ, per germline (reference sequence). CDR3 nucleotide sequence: TGTGCCAGCAGCTTAGGAGGACAGGGAAGCTCCTACGAGCAGTACTTC. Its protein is CASSLGGQGSSYEQYF.

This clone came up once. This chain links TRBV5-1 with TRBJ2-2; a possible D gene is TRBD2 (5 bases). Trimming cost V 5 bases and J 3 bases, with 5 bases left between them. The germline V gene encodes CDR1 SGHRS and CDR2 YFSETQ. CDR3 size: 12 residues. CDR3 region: CASRDYTGELFF. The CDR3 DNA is TGCGCCAGCAGGGACTACACCGGGGAGCTGTTTTTT.